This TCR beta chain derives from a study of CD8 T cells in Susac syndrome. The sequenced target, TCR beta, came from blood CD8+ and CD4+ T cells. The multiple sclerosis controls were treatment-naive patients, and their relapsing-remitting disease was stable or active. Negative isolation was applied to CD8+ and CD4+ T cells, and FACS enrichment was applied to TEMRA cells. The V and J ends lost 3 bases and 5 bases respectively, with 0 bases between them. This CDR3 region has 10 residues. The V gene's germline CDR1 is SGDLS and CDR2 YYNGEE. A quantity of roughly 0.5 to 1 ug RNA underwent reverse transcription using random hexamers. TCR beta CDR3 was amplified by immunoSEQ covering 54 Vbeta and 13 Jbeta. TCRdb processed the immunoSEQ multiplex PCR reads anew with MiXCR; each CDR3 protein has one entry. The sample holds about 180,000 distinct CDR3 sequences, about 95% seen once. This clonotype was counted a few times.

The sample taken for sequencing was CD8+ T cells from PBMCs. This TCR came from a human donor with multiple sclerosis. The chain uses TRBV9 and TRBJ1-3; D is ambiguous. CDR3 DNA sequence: TGTGCCAGCAGCGGAAACACCATATATTTT. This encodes CASSGNTIYF.